The 14 T cell receptor beta chains in this list originate from one sample, sequenced in a study of siplizumab effects on memory and regulatory T cells. Sequencing was performed with immunoSEQ multiplex PCR; in TCRdb, only in-frame clones are kept and a portion is missing. The sample yields about 6,500 clones, just over 60% seen once. Sequenced material: effector memory CD8+ T cells sorted from blood. Subset specified: unstimulated CD8+ effector memory T cells. The receptor source for this set is a human donor in good health.

This clone was seen a handful of times. The chain links TRBV4-1 to TRBJ1-6; no firm D call. Germline-derived CDR1 and CDR2 are MGHRA and YSYEKL. V was pared by 0 bases and J by 2 bases, with 14 bases between. The CDR3 totals 18 residues. The CDR3 here is CASSQDSWGSPYNSPLHF. CDR3 in DNA: TGCGCCAGCAGCCAAGATTCCTGGGGTTCCCCCTATAATTCACCCCTCCACTTT.

As for this clone: The junction does not match germline at one end; this may be a read error. The rearrangement uses TRBV7-9 and TRBJ2-4; D call uncertain. The CDR3 has 14 residues. Germline loops: CDR1 SEHNR, CDR2 FQNEAQ (reference sequence). CDR3 DNA sequence: TGTGCCAGCAGCTTAGGGTACTTGCACGGAGTGAGGCACTTC. Encoded protein: CASSLGYLHGVRHF.

This chain uses TRBV9 with TRBJ2-1; D may correspond to TRBD1 or TRBD2 (6 bases each). Germline CDR1 SGDLS, CDR2 YYNGEE. The CDR3 consists of 15 residues. Trimming removed 2 bases at V and 8 bases at J, with 17 bases between. CDR3 DNA sequence: TGTGCCAGCAGCGTTGAGGGGGGCTCATTATATGAGCAGTTCTTC. Translating it yields CASSVEGGSLYEQFF.

This chain connects TRBV6-4 to TRBJ2-1; unclear D gene. Germline CDR1 is MRHNA and CDR2 is SNTAGT. This CDR3 region has 15 residues. The ends were cut back, 4 bases at V and 2 bases at J, with 12 bases in the middle. In nucleotides, the CDR3 is TGTGCCAGCAGTGTGGCGACGGACCCCTACAATGAGCAGTTCTTC. Amino acids: CASSVATDPYNEQFF.

Within the sample, this clone is medium-sized (0.01 to 0.1%). The rearrangement joins TRBV6-4 to TRBJ1-2; D is unclear. This CDR3 comprises 15 residues. Germline V gene lookup returns CDR1 MRHNA and CDR2 SNTAGT. V was clipped by 0 bases and J by 0 bases, with 8 bases between them. The CDR3 loop is CASSDSPDANYGYTF. In nucleotides, the CDR3 is TGTGCCAGCAGTGACTCTCCAGATGCTAACTATGGCTACACCTTC.

This sequence joins TRBV6-1 and TRBJ2-1; TRBD1 matches 9 bases. The V segment lost 2 bases and the J segment 8 bases; nucleotides outside the gene matches: 13. CDR3 length: 17 amino acids. Germline-derived CDR1 and CDR2 are MNHNS and SASEGT. The CDR3 is CASSEIISGQGRDEQFF. CDR3 nucleotides: TGTGCCAGCAGTGAAATAATCTCGGGACAGGGAAGGGATGAGCAGTTCTTC.

This clone turned up a few times. V usage is TRBV10-2 and J usage is TRBJ1-2, with D uncertain. This CDR3 region has 13 residues. Deletions cut 6 bases from V and 3 bases from J, with 11 bases between. Germline V gene sequence: CDR1 WSHSY, CDR2 SAAADI. The CDR3 DNA sequence: TGCGCCAGCAGATTGGAAGACTACTATGGCTACACCTTC. Its protein is CASRLEDYYGYTF.

The chain employs TRBV1 and TRBJ2-5; the table names TRBD1, a call not compared with the DNA. TRBV1 is a pseudogene. The CDR3 is 15 residues long. The CDR3 is CTSSQEGFSKRPQYF. Written as DNA, the CDR3 is TGCACCAGCAGCCAAGAGGGCTTCTCCAAGAGACCCCAGTACTTC.

The chain employs TRBV29-1 and TRBJ2-6; D gene unclear. The CDR3 is 15 amino acids. CDR1 SQVTM and CDR2 ANQGSEA come from the germline V gene. Between the trimmed V and J ends, which lost 3 bases and 0 bases, there was a span of 9 bases. The CDR3, as DNA: TGCAGCGTTGAGGCCCCAAGCTCTGGGGCCAACGTCCTGACTTTC. Translated: CSVEAPSSGANVLTF.

The rearrangement joins TRBV6-4 to TRBJ2-3; D is unresolved. Trimming stripped 3 bases from V and 0 bases from J, with 4 bases between. This CDR3 region has 13 residues. The V gene's germline CDR1 is MRHNA and CDR2 SNTAGT. CDR3 sequence: CASSEGSTDTQYF. In DNA form, the CDR3 reads TGTGCCAGCAGTGAGGGGAGCACAGATACGCAGTATTTT.

This clone rates as medium-sized. This rearrangement joins TRBV6-1 to TRBJ1-4; 11 nucleotides line up with TRBD1. Germline loops: CDR1 MNHNS, CDR2 SASEGT. J was trimmed by 8 bases and V by 3 bases; bases with no gene match: 8. This CDR3 comprises 16 residues. The CDR3 protein is CASSDIPGTGGEKLFF. The CDR3 DNA sequence: TGTGCCAGCAGTGATATACCCGGGACAGGGGGGGAAAAACTGTTTTTT.

V is TRBV5-4 and J is TRBJ2-2; D is perhaps TRBD2 (6 bases). CDR3 length equals 14 residues. CDR1 is SGHNT and CDR2 is YYREEE in the germline V gene (reference sequence). The V and J ends lost 3 bases and 0 bases respectively, with 6 bases between them. For the CDR3, the DNA is TGTGCCAGCAGCTGGGGGGCGAACACCGGGGAGCTGTTTTTT. It specifies CASSWGANTGELFF.

This clone qualifies as medium-sized. Different DNA sequences within this sample yield the same CDR3. The chain recombines TRBV6-5 with TRBJ2-7; the D is unclear. The V end was cut by 6 bases, the J end by 4 bases, with 7 bases between. Germline CDR1 and CDR2: MNHEY and SVGAGI. The CDR3 is made up of 11 amino acids. The chain's CDR3 is CASSLGYEQYF. CDR3 nucleotides: TGTGCCAGCAGCCTCGGATACGAGCAGTACTTC.

This clone was seen more than once but under ten times. The rearrangement links TRBV7-3 to TRBJ2-2, with D unresolved. Deletions cut 5 bases from V and 7 bases from J, with 5 bases between. Per germline, CDR1 SGHTA and CDR2 FQGTGA. The CDR3 covers 11 residues. CDR3: CASSGGGELFF. The CDR3 DNA reads TGTGCCAGCAGCGGCGGCGGGGAGCTGTTTTTT.